These 27 T cell receptor beta chains share one sample of origin, sequenced in a study of CD8+ T cells in alopecia areata. Described treatment: oral pan-JAK inhibitor, 5-10 mg twice daily. Following extraction, RNA underwent reverse transcription to cDNA, which served as the sequencing template. Assay: immunoSEQ multiplex PCR; the TCRdb copy retains only in-frame clones and omits some. The sample holds tens of thousands of clones, roughly 50% seen once. The sample was CD8+ T cells sorted from blood, taken at approximately week 37, from a patient treated with tofacitinib. Receptor source: a human donor with alopecia areata.

The chain employs TRBV30 and TRBJ1-1, with D maybe TRBD1 (5 bases). This CDR3 comprises 11 residues. Trimming stripped 5 bases from V and 4 bases from J, with 8 bases between. Germline CDR1 is GTSNPN and CDR2 is SVGIG (reference sequence). CDR3 region: CAWEGSTEAFF. CDR3 sequence (DNA): TGTGCCTGGGAGGGGAGCACTGAAGCTTTCTTT.

V gene TRBV7-9 combines with J gene TRBJ1-2; D is uncertain. The CDR3 has 12 residues. V was trimmed by 0 bases and J by 8 bases, leaving 7 bases between them. In germline, CDR1 is SEHNR, CDR2 FQNEAQ (reference sequence). The CDR3 loop is CASSLALGGYTF. CDR3 DNA: TGTGCCAGCAGCTTAGCTTTGGGCGGCTACACCTTC. Full variable domain (remainder filled in from reference TRBV7-9 and TRBJ1-2): DTGVSQNPRHKITKRGQNVTFRCDPISEHNRLYWYRQTLGQGPEFLTYFQNEAQLEKSRLLSDRFSAERPKGSFSTLEIQRTEQGDSAMYLCASSLALGGYTFGSGTRLTVV.

This clone was seen once. The chain combines TRBV28 with TRBJ2-5; possibly TRBD1 for D (7 bases). V was clipped by 4 bases and J by 11 bases, with 20 bases between them. The CDR3 consists of 14 residues. Germline CDR1 reads MDHEN; CDR2 reads SYDVKM. CDR3 sequence reads: CASSSRGAMREQYF. In DNA form, the CDR3 reads TGTGCCAGCAGTTCCAGGGGGGCAATGAGGGAGCAGTACTTC.

This clone has just a few counts. This chain connects TRBV27 to TRBJ1-5, with TRBD1 as a possible D gene (5 bases). Trimming left V 5 bases short and J 6 bases short, with 14 bases between. CDR3 length: 14 amino acids. Germline values: CDR1 MNHEY, CDR2 SMNVEV (reference sequence). DNA of the CDR3: TGTGCCAGCAGTCCAACCGGGGGTATTCAGCCCCAGCATTTT. This codes for CASSPTGGIQPQHF.

This clone was counted between two and nine times. The chain combines TRBV4-3 with TRBJ2-5; D is unclear. The CDR3 contains 16 residues. V gave up 0 bases and J gave up 0 bases, with 11 bases separating them. The V gene's germline CDR1 is LGHNA and CDR2 YSLEER. CDR3 amino acids: CASSQELVGYQETQYF. The CDR3, as DNA: TGCGCCAGCAGCCAAGAGTTGGTGGGGTACCAAGAGACCCAGTACTTC.

The CDR3 DNA is TGTGCCAGCAGCCTGACTAGCGGGAGGGCTGACGAGCAGTACTTC. Protein: CASSLTSGRADEQYF. The chain combines TRBV7-6 with TRBJ2-7; the match to TRBD2 covers 14 bases. Germline CDR1 SGHVS, CDR2 FNYEAQ. V shed 5 bases and J 5 bases; nucleotides not matched to a gene: 5. The CDR3 runs 15 residues.

The chain links TRBV13 to TRBJ2-3; maybe TRBD1 (5 bases). The CDR3 runs 15 residues. Per germline, CDR1 PRHDT and CDR2 FYEKMQ (reference sequence). Trimming removed 1 base at V and 7 bases at J, with 15 bases between. CDR3 in amino acids: CASSLVDGAKHTQYF. CDR3 bases: TGTGCCAGCAGCTTAGTTGATGGGGCAAAGCATACGCAGTATTTT.

This clone was seen a handful of times. The chain recombines TRBV5-1 with TRBJ2-2; TRBD1 or TRBD2 may be the D gene (5 bases each). V lost 4 bases and J 0 bases, leaving 19 bases between the germline ends. The germline V gene has CDR1 SGHRS and CDR2 YFSETQ. The CDR3 is 18 amino acids. Written as DNA, the CDR3 is TGCGCCAGCAGCCCTGTCGGGACCGACAGTGCGAACACCGGGGAGCTGTTTTTT. Its protein product is CASSPVGTDSANTGELFF.

The sample holds a few counts of this clone. The chain recombines TRBV7-2 with TRBJ2-3; possible D gene TRBD1, 5 bases. The CDR3 sequence is 15 residues long. V lost 1 base and J lost 3, with 11 bases in between. Germline V gene data show CDR1 as SGHTA and CDR2 as FQGNSA. DNA of the CDR3: TGTGCCAGCAGCTTAGTGTCAGGGCGAACAGATACGCAGTATTTT. Translating gives CASSLVSGRTDTQYF.

The chain recombines TRBV29-1 with TRBJ2-1; D gene ambiguous. Trimming took 5 bases from V and 9 from J, leaving 11 bases between them. The CDR3 loop spans 11 amino acids. Per germline, CDR1 SQVTM and CDR2 ANQGSEA. The CDR3 DNA sequence: TGCAGCGTTCTTAGCTTCCCTGAGCAGTTCTTC. It is translated as CSVLSFPEQFF.

The sample holds a few counts of this clone. The V and J genes are TRBV9 and TRBJ2-5; D is unclear. This CDR3 comprises 13 residues. The V end lost 0 bases, the J end lost 2 bases, and 5 bases lay between the germline ends. Germline V gene lookup returns CDR1 SGDLS and CDR2 YYNGEE. The CDR3 protein is CASSVDSQETQYF. The CDR3 DNA reads TGTGCCAGCAGCGTAGATTCTCAAGAGACCCAGTACTTC.

For the CDR3, the DNA is TGTGCCAGCAGCCAAGCCTGGCGTGCGGATGAGCAGTTCTTC. It specifies CASSQAWRADEQFF. The genes are TRBV4-2 and TRBJ2-1; D gene ambiguous. Germline CDR1 reads LGHNA; CDR2 reads YNFKEQ. Trimming left V 1 base short and J 8 bases short, with 12 bases between. The CDR3 length is 14 residues.

This clone was counted once. V usage is TRBV29-1 and J usage is TRBJ1-2; no clear D. Germline CDR1 reads SQVTM; CDR2 reads ANQGSEA. The germline V and J ends were trimmed by 3 bases and 4 bases, with 6 bases remaining between them. The CDR3 length is 11 residues. The CDR3 nucleotides are TGCAGCGTTGACATGGTCTATGGCTACACCTTC. This sequence encodes CSVDMVYGYTF.

This clone was seen a few times. The chain has TRBV5-1 and TRBJ2-7; 9 bases match TRBD2. Per the germline V gene, CDR1 is SGHRS and CDR2 is YFSETQ. The J segment lost 3 bases and the V segment lost 4 bases, leaving 11 bases of the junction unmatched. CDR3 length: 16 amino acids. Here the CDR3 reads CASSIAGAGGFYEQYF. CDR3 nucleotide sequence: TGCGCCAGCAGCATCGCGGGAGCGGGAGGTTTCTACGAGCAGTACTTC.

This clone was counted a few times. V usage is TRBV28 and J usage is TRBJ1-5; TRBD1 might be the D (5 bases). The CDR3 sequence is 16 residues long. The V end was cut by 7 bases, the J end by 3 bases, with 19 bases between. Germline CDR1 MDHEN, CDR2 SYDVKM. The CDR3 region is CASIPGFLGVNQPQHF. The CDR3 region has the DNA TGTGCCAGCATTCCGGGCTTCCTGGGGGTCAATCAGCCCCAGCATTTT.

The chain has TRBV5-1 and TRBJ2-7, with TRBD2 as a possible D gene (5 bases). Germline CDR1 SGHRS, CDR2 YFSETQ. V dropped 4 bases and J dropped 3 bases, with 8 bases sitting between them. This CDR3 is built from 12 residues. The CDR3 DNA sequence: TGCGCCAGCAGCGGCGGACTCTACGAGCAGTACTTC. As protein: CASSGGLYEQYF.

In this sample, this clone turned up a few times. The chain combines TRBV13 with TRBJ1-1; D not certain. The CDR3 is made up of 15 amino acids. The V end was cut by 7 bases, the J end by 7 bases, with 22 bases between. Germline lookup yields CDR1 PRHDT and CDR2 FYEKMQ (reference sequence). The CDR3 region is CASTPAGLGRFEAFF. DNA of the CDR3: TGTGCCAGCACCCCGGCTGGGCTCGGCCGCTTTGAAGCTTTCTTT.

V usage is TRBV13 and J usage is TRBJ2-2, with D possibly TRBD2 on 5 matching bases. There are 12 residues in the CDR3. Germline CDR1 is PRHDT and CDR2 is FYEKMQ (reference sequence). Trimming stripped 6 bases from V and 5 bases from J, with 7 bases between. Written as DNA, the CDR3 is TGTGCCAGCAGACCGGGGACCGGGGAGCTGTTTTTT. Its translation: CASRPGTGELFF.

The chain combines TRBV5-1 with TRBJ2-7; D ambiguous. Trimming left V 5 bases short and J 0 bases short, with 15 bases between. CDR3 length: 15 amino acids. Per the germline V gene, CDR1 is SGHRS and CDR2 is YFSETQ. CDR3 bases: TGCGCCAGCAGTCAGGTCCCTCTCTCCTCCTACGAGCAGTACTTC. Residues: CASSQVPLSSYEQYF. The full variable domain, with the rest looked up from reference TRBV5-1 and TRBJ2-7, is KAGVTQTPRYLIKTRGQQVTLSCSPISGHRSVSWYQQTPGQGLQFLFEYFSETQRNKGNFPGRFSGRQFSNSRSEMNVSTLELGDSALYLCASSQVPLSSYEQYFGPGTRLTVT.

The chain combines TRBV5-1 with TRBJ2-3; 10 bases agree with TRBD2. J lost 5 bases, V lost 7 bases, and 7 bases had no gene match. CDR3 length: 14 amino acids. Germline-derived CDR1 and CDR2 are SGHRS and YFSETQ. The CDR3 DNA reads TGCGCCAGCTACGAACTAGCGGGATTAGATACGCAGTATTTT. Its translation is CASYELAGLDTQYF. The whole variable domain, remainder taken from reference TRBV5-1 and TRBJ2-3, is KAGVTQTPRYLIKTRGQQVTLSCSPISGHRSVSWYQQTPGQGLQFLFEYFSETQRNKGNFPGRFSGRQFSNSRSEMNVSTLELGDSALYLCASYELAGLDTQYFGPGTRLTVL.

The chain couples TRBV9 to TRBJ1-2; D possibly corresponds to TRBD1 (6 bases). CDR3 length equals 13 residues. Trimming left V 0 bases short and J 6 bases short, with 9 bases between. Germline CDR1 and CDR2: SGDLS and YYNGEE. CDR3 sequence: CASSVVTGDGYTF. In DNA form, the CDR3 reads TGTGCCAGCAGCGTAGTGACAGGAGATGGCTACACCTTC.

The genes are TRBV30 and TRBJ1-1; D gene ambiguous. Germline-derived CDR1 and CDR2 are GTSNPN and SVGIG (reference sequence). The CDR3 consists of 11 residues. V was cut by 0 bases and J by 4 bases, with 3 bases left in between. The CDR3, as DNA: TGTGCCTGGAGTGTAGTCACTGAAGCTTTCTTT. Its protein product is CAWSVVTEAFF.

This clone was seen only a few times. The rearrangement uses TRBV5-1 and TRBJ2-7, with 10 bases matching TRBD1. The CDR3 is made up of 14 amino acids. CDR1 is SGHRS, CDR2 YFSETQ, per germline. V lost 2 bases and J lost 3; bases outside the gene matches: 2. CDR3 DNA: TGCGCCAGCAGCTTTGGGACAGGGGACTACGAGCAGTACTTC. Amino acid sequence: CASSFGTGDYEQYF.

CDR3 bases: TGTGCCAGTAGTAACCGGGGACACCTCAATCAGCCCCAGCATTTT. Protein product: CASSNRGHLNQPQHF. The chain recombines TRBV19 with TRBJ1-5; tentatively, D is TRBD1 (6 bases). CDR1 is LNHDA, CDR2 SQIVND, per germline (reference sequence). This CDR3 is built from 15 residues. V lost 4 bases and J 3 bases, leaving 13 bases between the germline ends.

This clone was seen just once. This chain connects TRBV7-9 to TRBJ2-4, with 11 bases lining up with TRBD1. The CDR3 is made up of 16 amino acids. Germline V lookup: CDR1 SEHNR, CDR2 FQNEAQ (reference sequence). Unmatched junction bases numbered 5, after V lost 5 bases and J lost 2 bases. CDR3 protein: CASSGTGGFSKNIQYF. The CDR3 DNA follows: TGTGCCAGCAGCGGGACAGGGGGGTTCTCCAAAAACATTCAGTACTTC.

V gene TRBV2 combines with J gene TRBJ2-1; D call uncertain. Germline V gene data show CDR1 as SNHLY and CDR2 as FYNNEI. The CDR3 consists of 11 residues. Trimming took off 6 bases at V and 9 bases at J, with 9 bases between the two ends. The CDR3 nucleotides are TGTGCCAGCAGCTCAATGAGTGAGCAGTTCTTC. Protein: CASSSMSEQFF.

This chain connects TRBV13 to TRBJ2-7, with 7 positions matching TRBD1. The CDR3 totals 14 residues. The J segment lost 1 base and the V segment lost 5 bases, leaving 5 bases of the junction unmatched. CDR1 is PRHDT and CDR2 is FYEKMQ in the germline V gene (reference sequence). The CDR3 bases are TGTGCCAGCAGCCCCCGGGACAGTTCCTACGAGCAGTACTTC. This codes for CASSPRDSSYEQYF.